This T cell receptor (beta chain) derives from a study of shared clonotypes between healthy human individuals. Across the whole study: Donors were a couple of women and a few men aged 18 to 49. Researchers assigned three CD4 naive, three CD4 memory, two CD8 naive and one CD8 memory plate to each donor. Study-wide results and limits: It was observed that roughly 5.1% of naive CD4 clonotypes were shared across a few donors.

CD45RO-negative CD8 cells positively selected for CCR7 made up the naive population, which excluded terminally differentiated effector memory CD45RA+ cells. An assay was performed, and its level was deep. The data were produced by immunoSEQ multiplex PCR, yet TCRdb's version contains in-frame clones alone and is incomplete. This sample yields some 2,000,000 clones, of which 85% to 95% are seen a single time; more than 0.95% belongs to the top ten. Concerning this clone: Its antigen is currently unknown.

Trimming removed 6 bases from V and 2 bases from J; junction bases left unmatched: 7. CDR3 size: 15 residues. CDR1 and CDR2 from the germline V gene are SNHLY and FYNNEI. Sequences were obtained from naive CD8+ T cells sorted from blood. The rearrangement joins TRBV2 to TRBJ2-7; 10 bases agree with TRBD1. The clonotype comes from a man aged 18 to 30 in good health. In DNA form, the CDR3 reads TGTGCCAGCAGCCCGACAGGGGGCCTTCCCTACGAGCAGTACTTC. Residues: CASSPTGGLPYEQYF.